This T cell receptor beta chain comes out of a study of cytotoxic CD8 clonotypes in ibrutinib-treated CLL. Sequencing was performed with immunoSEQ multiplex PCR; in TCRdb, only in-frame clones are kept and a portion is missing. Among around 250,000 clones, around 70% were seen once, and the ten largest hold less than 20%. General study points: Investigators sampled sustained-remission and progressing patients at differing times. Among the clonotypes, public ones were uncommon and contracted or held stable on treatment.

A remark on this clone: The antigen is not known.

CDR3 length: 13 amino acids. The clonotype was recovered from a human donor with chronic lymphocytic leukemia. The source material was PBMCs, sampled after 24 months of ibrutinib treatment. The genes are TRBV21-1 and TRBJ2-7. TRBV21-1 counts as a pseudogene. CDR3 in DNA: TGTGCCAGCAGCAAAGCGGGGGGCGACGAGCAGTACTTC. This encodes CASSKAGGDEQYF.